Sequencing of this T cell receptor (beta chain) was carried out in a study of shared clonotypes between healthy human individuals. Study summary: Samples came from a couple of female and three male donors aged 18 to 49. Study-level points and caveats: Estimated richness values were generally larger in naive subsets than in memory subsets. Sharing of clonotypes among donors was expected to vary with sequencing depth.

Points on this clone: The antigen is unknown.

The CDR3 sequence is 15 residues long. Germline loops: CDR1 SGHVS, CDR2 FQNEAQ. Trimming left V 3 bases short and J 0 bases short, with 11 bases between. This was a deep-level run. Clones were read by immunoSEQ multiplex PCR, and TCRdb kept only the in-frame ones, dropping some. Seen here are about 2 million clones, 95% observed once, and the top ten hold roughly 0.13%. The rearrangement joins TRBV7-8 to TRBJ1-2; D is ambiguous. The TCR comes from a man aged 18 to 30 in good health. Input material: naive CD4+ T cells sorted from blood. Regarding subset: CD45RA+ positively selected. The CDR3 protein is CASSLRKDTNYGYTF. The CDR3 DNA reads as TGTGCCAGCAGCTTGAGGAAGGATACTAACTATGGCTACACCTTC.